The clone carrying this T cell receptor beta chain was counted ten times or more. Its specificity is unknown. Germline CDR1 and CDR2: SGDLS and YYNGEE. V was clipped by 4 bases and J by 2 bases; unmatched bases: 6. There are 15 residues in the CDR3. Preparation of TCR beta libraries was done by quantitative 5'-RACE with molecular barcodes. TCRdb processed the 5' RACE reads anew with MiXCR; each CDR3 protein has one entry. The table includes 200,000 to 250,000 distinct CDR3 sequences, about 10% detected once. This record belongs to a study of CD8 T cells in ankylosing spondylitis. Study observations and caveats: Clones that were linked to disease were CD8+ and were relatively rare in peripheral blood.

The specimen was blood, either unsorted or a sorted T cell fraction (not recorded which). This rearrangement joins TRBV9 to TRBJ2-3, with 8 bases lining up with TRBD2. The TCR sequence derives from a male donor with ankylosing spondylitis or in good health (not recorded which). The DNA for the CDR3 is TGTGCCAGCAGCTCAGGACTAGCCCTCACAGATACGCAGTATTTT. Its translation: CASSSGLALTDTQYF.